The 5 T cell receptor beta chains below come from one sample, sequenced in a study of CD8 T cells in Susac syndrome. After extraction with the RNeasy kit, about 0.5 to 1 ug of the RNA was reverse transcribed using random hexamers. Each CDR3 protein gets one entry after TCRdb re-called the immunoSEQ multiplex PCR reads with MiXCR. The profile shows 80,000 to 90,000 distinct CDR3 sequences, 90% to 95% of them singletons. Input material: CD8+ T cells from PBMCs. The origin of the receptors is a human donor in good health.

This chain uses TRBV7-9 with TRBJ2-5; D possibly matches TRBD1 or TRBD2 (5 bases each). Germline V gene data show CDR1 as SEHNR and CDR2 as FQNEAQ (reference sequence). This CDR3 is built from 15 residues. V gave up 5 bases and J gave up 5 bases, with 18 bases separating them. CDR3: CASSPYATWGETQYF. DNA for the CDR3: TGTGCCAGCAGCCCATACGCGACGTGGGGGGAGACCCAGTACTTC. Full variable domain (outside the CDR3, taken from reference TRBV7-9 and TRBJ2-5): DTGVSQNPRHKITKRGQNVTFRCDPISEHNRLYWYRQTLGQGPEFLTYFQNEAQLEKSRLLSDRFSAERPKGSFSTLEIQRTEQGDSAMYLCASSPYATWGETQYFGPGTRLLVL.

This clonotype appeared once. The rearrangement links TRBV5-1 to TRBJ1-1; D possibly corresponds to TRBD1 (5 bases). V was clipped by 1 base and J by 6 bases, with 13 bases between them. CDR3 length: 14 residues. Germline assignment: CDR1 SGHRS and CDR2 YFSETQ. CDR3 sequence (DNA): TGCGCCAGCAGCTTGTACGATGGGGGACCTGAAGCTTTCTTT. Protein: CASSLYDGGPEAFF. Together with reference TRBV5-1 and TRBJ1-1, the CDR3 gives the full variable domain: KAGVTQTPRYLIKTRGQQVTLSCSPISGHRSVSWYQQTPGQGLQFLFEYFSETQRNKGNFPGRFSGRQFSNSRSEMNVSTLELGDSALYLCASSLYDGGPEAFFGQGTRLTVV.

The V gene is TRBV4-1, the J gene TRBJ2-1; no clear D. Trimming removed 0 bases from V and 5 bases from J, with 11 bases in between. Per the germline V gene, CDR1 is MGHRA and CDR2 is YSYEKL. This CDR3 is built from 15 residues. CDR3 in DNA: TGCGCCAGCAGCCAAGACGGCCTAGTGAACAATGAGCAGTTCTTC. Translation gives CASSQDGLVNNEQFF.

V and J are TRBV20-1 and TRBJ2-7, with a tentative D call TRBD1 (5 bases). Trimming pared 2 bases from V and 5 bases from J, leaving 19 bases between. Germline CDR1 reads DFQATT; CDR2 reads SNEGSKA (reference sequence). This CDR3 region has 15 residues. DNA of the CDR3: TGCAGTGCTAGACTCTGGGGCACACCGGAACACGAGCAGTACTTC. It translates to CSARLWGTPEHEQYF.

The V and J genes are TRBV4-1 and TRBJ2-7, with 16 bases matching TRBD2. Germline CDR1 MGHRA, CDR2 YSYEKL. The CDR3 is 18 amino acids. V shed 3 bases and J 0 bases; nucleotides not matched to a gene: 5. CDR3 sequence (DNA): TGCGCCAGCAGCCACCTTGGGACTAGCGGGGGGGCCTCCTACGAGCAGTACTTC. Translation: CASSHLGTSGGASYEQYF.